These 4 T cell receptor beta chains were all obtained from the same sample, sequenced in a study of T-cell reconstitution after alpha-beta-depleted transplantation in children. Library preparation (for TCRbeta) was performed with unique molecular identifiers. TCRdb processed the PCR reads anew with MiXCR; each CDR3 protein has one entry. The sample contains fewer than 550,000 distinct CDR3 sequences, approximately 10% of which appear only once. The sample in question was PBMCs, mostly from graft donor cells, obtained 180 days after TCRalphabeta/CD19-depleted stem cell transplant. Receptors originate from a female patient between 2 and 10 years old who had a stem cell transplant for aplastic anemia, so the T cells may come from the graft donor.

The chain carries TRBV30 and TRBJ1-2; TRBD1 agrees at 8 bases. The V gene end was trimmed by 4 bases and the J gene end by 8 bases; junction bases not matched to a gene: 12. The CDR3 is 14 residues long. Germline V gene data show CDR1 as GTSNPN and CDR2 as SVGIG (reference sequence). The CDR3 is CAWNSGQGIWGYTF. As DNA, the CDR3 is TGTGCCTGGAACTCTGGACAGGGTATATGGGGCTACACCTTC.

This clonotype was observed a few times. This chain links TRBV5-1 with TRBJ2-5; TRBD2 matches at 7 bases. Trimming took 0 bases from V and 5 from J; bases not matched to a gene: 7. This CDR3 spans 15 amino acids. Per germline, CDR1 SGHRS and CDR2 YFSETQ. The CDR3 sequence: CASSLAVGGRETQYF. The CDR3 DNA is TGCGCCAGCAGCTTGGCGGTGGGAGGGCGGGAGACCCAGTACTTC. Full variable domain (rest looked up from reference TRBV5-1 and TRBJ2-5): KAGVTQTPRYLIKTRGQQVTLSCSPISGHRSVSWYQQTPGQGLQFLFEYFSETQRNKGNFPGRFSGRQFSNSRSEMNVSTLELGDSALYLCASSLAVGGRETQYFGPGTRLLVL.

V usage is TRBV24-1 and J usage is TRBJ2-3; no reliable D call. Trimming removed 4 bases at V and 0 bases at J, with 10 bases between. This CDR3 has 15 residues. CDR1 and CDR2 (germline): KGHDR, SFDVKD. CDR3 nucleotide sequence: TGTGCCACCAGTGAGCCCTCTTCTAGCACAGATACGCAGTATTTT. Its translation is CATSEPSSSTDTQYF.

V and J are TRBV6-5 and TRBJ2-1; D is possibly TRBD2 (6 bases). The CDR3 length is 13 residues. V was pared by 5 bases and J by 7 bases, with 12 bases between. Germline CDR1 MNHEY, CDR2 SVGAGI. CDR3: CASSHLRENEQFF. DNA for the CDR3: TGTGCCAGCAGTCACCTCCGGGAGAATGAGCAGTTCTTC.